This record looks at one TCR beta chain sequence and its context. The antigen remains undetermined. The method was immunoSEQ multiplex PCR; TCRdb's version includes in-frame clones alone and lacks a portion of them. The table has around 120,000 clones, approximately 86% seen once; the top ten hold under 3%. The data stem from a study of T cell responses to AZD1222 COVID-19 vaccine. This CDR3 has 14 residues. Germline V CDR1 and CDR2: KGHDR, SFDVKD. Trimming took 5 bases from V and 3 from J; bases not matched to a gene: 2. General study results and limits: Unmutated variant regions are reportedly targeted by nearly half of spike-specific TCRs.

The receptor's source is an adult who received the AZD1222 COVID-19 vaccine. The sequencing used peripheral blood, collected 28 days after the second AZD1222 dose. V usage is TRBV24-1 and J usage is TRBJ2-3; 9 bases agree with TRBD2. The CDR3 protein is CATSASGMTDTQYF. The DNA for the CDR3 is TGTGCCACCAGTGCTAGCGGGATGACAGATACGCAGTATTTT.